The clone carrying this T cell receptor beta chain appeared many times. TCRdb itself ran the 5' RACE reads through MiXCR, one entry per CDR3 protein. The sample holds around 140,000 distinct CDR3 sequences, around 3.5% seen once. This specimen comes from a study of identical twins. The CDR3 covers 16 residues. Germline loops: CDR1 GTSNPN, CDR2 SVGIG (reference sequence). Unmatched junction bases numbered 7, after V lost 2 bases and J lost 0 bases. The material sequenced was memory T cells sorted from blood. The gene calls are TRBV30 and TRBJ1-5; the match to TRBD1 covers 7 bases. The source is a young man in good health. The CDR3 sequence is CAWSPETGRSNQPQHF. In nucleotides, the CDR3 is TGTGCCTGGAGTCCCGAGACAGGGCGTAGCAATCAGCCCCAGCATTTT.